These T cell receptor beta chains were read from a single sample in a study of OX40 agonist ivuxolimab in advanced cancers. Sequencing was performed with immunoSEQ multiplex PCR; in TCRdb, only in-frame clones are kept and a portion is missing. Among 35,000 to 45,000 clones listed, about 86% were seen once. Here the sequenced sample was CD4+ or CD8+ T cells sorted from blood, taken in a trial of the OX40 agonist ivuxolimab. The receptors were gathered from an adult with an advanced solid tumor such as melanoma, head and neck, liver or kidney cancer. CDR3s leave out the opening cysteine and the closing phenylalanine or tryptophan.

J gene,V gene,CDR3 protein
TRBJ1-1,TRBV12-2,ASRPQGQDTEAF
TRBJ1-2,TRBV12-5,ASGLVMTGMDGYT
TRBJ1-2,TRBV19,ASSPSSRQGADGYT
TRBJ2-3,TRBV28,ASSPGTGGKVTDTQY
TRBJ2-2,TRBV6-6,ASSQGTGGTGELF
TRBJ2-5,TRBV15,ATSRDLGSRETQY
TRBJ2-2,TRBV19,ASSIAGQGAFWTGELF
TRBJ2-7,TRBV30,AWSPQAYEQY
TRBJ1-5,TRBV5-6,ASSLSMQGHQPQH
TRBJ2-1,TRBV28,ASSLSRGQGIHEQF
TRBJ1-2,TRBV28,ASREIGYGYT
TRBJ1-3,TRBV5-4,ASSLASSGNTIY
TRBJ1-2,TRBV18,ATPGGADGYT
TRBJ2-7,TRBV7-9,ASDRGHEQY
TRBJ1-1,TRBV7-3,ASSSQGGRWNTEAF
TRBJ1-1,TRBV19,ASVEGNTEAF
TRBJ1-2,TRBV25-1,ASSLKTGGFLGYT
TRBJ2-5,TRBV6-5,ASSYVRGETQY
TRBJ1-1,TRBV21-1,ASSKGAGRLAEAF
TRBJ2-1,TRBV13,ASSGGLAGASEQF
TRBJ1-2,TRBV10-3,AIQGVDGYT
TRBJ2-1,TRBV5-1,ASSLAASGYNEQF
TRBJ2-7,TRBV27,ASSFNRGAYEQY
TRBJ1-1,TRBV7-2,ASSLGGGFPEAF
TRBJ1-2,TRBV29-1,SVVETGGGYGYT
TRBJ2-7,TRBV16,ASSQSDMYPPEQY
TRBJ1-2,TRBV5-6,ASSLTGFGYT
TRBJ1-5,TRBV9,ASSEDRAFNQPQH
TRBJ1-2,TRBV27,ASSLGQGDGYT
TRBJ2-7,TRBV27,ATQPAGTTSYEQY
TRBJ2-7,TRBV7-9,ASSGQLNYEQY
TRBJ1-4,TRBV30,AWSTGMETNEKLF
TRBJ2-1,TRBV19,ASSIDILSGHNEQF
TRBJ2-6,TRBV9,ASSVAGHPSGANVLT
TRBJ2-7,TRBV9,ASSEGHKSHEQY
TRBJ2-7,TRBV19,ASSITPSSYEQY
TRBJ1-3,TRBV15,ATSGDRGMPTIY
TRBJ2-6,TRBV7-9,ASSFGTLSGANVLT
TRBJ1-1,TRBV11-2,ASSSIAMNTEAF
TRBJ2-5,TRBV7-8,ASSPSGGGETQY
TRBJ1-1,TRBV9,ASNRGLNTEAF
TRBJ2-7,TRBV29-1,SVGTGGIDEQY
TRBJ1-5,TRBV28,ASRSDRGPQPQH
TRBJ1-1,TRBV27,ASKTGGGTEAF